This T cell receptor beta chain was documented in a study of blood T cell repertoires in COVID-19. The overall study: Acute and convalescent COVID-19 samples came from the United States, Italy and Spain.

Profiled with immunoSEQ multiplex PCR; TCRdb holds only in-frame clones, not every one. The repertoire consists of 85,000 to 100,000 clones, with 79% occurring once and the leading ten covering 15% to 20%. The CDR3 has 16 amino acids. Trimming removed 2 bases at V and 4 bases at J, with 16 bases between. The germline CDR1 and CDR2 sequences are SGDLS and YYNGEE. The chain has TRBV9 and TRBJ2-1; TRBD2 is a possible D gene (6 bases). The sample consisted of peripheral blood. This receptor was obtained from a woman aged 80 or over with active or convalescent COVID-19. This CDR3 is CASSVTGTQGYNEQFF. The CDR3 coding sequence is TGTGCCAGCAGCGTGACCGGGACTCAGGGTTACAATGAGCAGTTCTTC.